The clone carrying this TCR beta chain is classed as medium-sized. Genomic DNA yielded TCR beta CDR3, amplified by two-round multiplex PCR. The first round of PCR was done with primers that matched each TRBV and TRBJ gene. MiXCR, run by TCRdb on the multiplex PCR reads, gives a single entry per CDR3 protein. The data contain around 13,000 distinct CDR3 sequences, roughly 27% of them singletons. The data stem from a study of prognosis after radiotherapy for stage I lung cancer. Study at large: A median of roughly 7 months after radiotherapy, distant metastases were seen in a few patients, while no significant progression was shown by 15.

The sample consisted of PBMCs, taken before or after stereotactic body radiation therapy (not recorded which). The clonotype was recovered from a donor aged 50 or older with non-small cell lung cancer.

CDR3 in DNA: TGTGCCAGCCTTAAAGTGGGACCTGGGGCCAACGTCCTGACTTTC. Amino acid sequence: CASLKVGPGANVLTF. The chain carries TRBV6-5 and TRBJ2-6; perhaps D is TRBD1 or TRBD2 (5 bases each). The V end was cut by 8 bases, the J end by 2 bases, with 13 bases between. CDR3 length: 15 residues. The germline V gene encodes CDR1 MNHEY and CDR2 SVGAGI.